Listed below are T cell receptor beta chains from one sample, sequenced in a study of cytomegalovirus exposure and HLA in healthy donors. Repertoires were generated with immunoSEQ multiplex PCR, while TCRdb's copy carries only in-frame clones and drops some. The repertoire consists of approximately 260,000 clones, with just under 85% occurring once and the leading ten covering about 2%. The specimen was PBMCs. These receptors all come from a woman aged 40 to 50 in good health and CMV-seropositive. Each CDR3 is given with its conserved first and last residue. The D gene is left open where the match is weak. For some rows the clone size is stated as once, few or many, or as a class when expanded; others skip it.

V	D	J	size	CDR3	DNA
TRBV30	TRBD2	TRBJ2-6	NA	CAWSVSGSGANGLTF	TGTGCCTGGAGTGTTAGCGGGTCTGGGGCCAACGGCCTGACTTTC
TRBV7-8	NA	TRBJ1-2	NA	CASSLNTVMLDYGYTF	TGTGCCAGCAGCTTAAACACAGTTATGTTGGACTATGGCTACACCTTC
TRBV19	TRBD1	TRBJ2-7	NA	CASSKQGSNEQYF	TGTGCCAGTAGTAAACAGGGGAGCAACGAGCAGTACTTC
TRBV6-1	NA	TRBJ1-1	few	CATHGPLIEAFF	TGTGCCACGCACGGCCCACTAATTGAAGCTTTCTTT
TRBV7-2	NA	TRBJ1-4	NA	CASSSLQGTNEKLFF	TGTGCCAGCAGCTCCCTTCAGGGTACTAATGAAAAACTGTTTTTT
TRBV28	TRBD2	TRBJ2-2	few	CASSQLAGLAGVLVYTGELFF	TGTGCCAGCAGCCAGTTGGCGGGACTAGCGGGAGTTTTGGTATATACCGGGGAGCTGTTTTTT
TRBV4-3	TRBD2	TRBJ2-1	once	CASSQRLARNEQFF	TGCGCCAGCAGCCAACGACTAGCGAGGAATGAGCAGTTCTTC
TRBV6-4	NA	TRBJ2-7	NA	CASSLLEGYEQYF	TGTGCCAGCAGCCTCCTGGAGGGCTACGAGCAGTACTTC
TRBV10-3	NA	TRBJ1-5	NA	CAISESAVAQHF	TGTGCCATCAGTGAGTCGGCAGTGGCCCAGCATTTT
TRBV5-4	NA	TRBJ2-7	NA	CASSLDVGGSYEQYF	TGTGCCAGCAGCTTGGATGTGGGGGGCTCCTACGAGCAGTACTTC